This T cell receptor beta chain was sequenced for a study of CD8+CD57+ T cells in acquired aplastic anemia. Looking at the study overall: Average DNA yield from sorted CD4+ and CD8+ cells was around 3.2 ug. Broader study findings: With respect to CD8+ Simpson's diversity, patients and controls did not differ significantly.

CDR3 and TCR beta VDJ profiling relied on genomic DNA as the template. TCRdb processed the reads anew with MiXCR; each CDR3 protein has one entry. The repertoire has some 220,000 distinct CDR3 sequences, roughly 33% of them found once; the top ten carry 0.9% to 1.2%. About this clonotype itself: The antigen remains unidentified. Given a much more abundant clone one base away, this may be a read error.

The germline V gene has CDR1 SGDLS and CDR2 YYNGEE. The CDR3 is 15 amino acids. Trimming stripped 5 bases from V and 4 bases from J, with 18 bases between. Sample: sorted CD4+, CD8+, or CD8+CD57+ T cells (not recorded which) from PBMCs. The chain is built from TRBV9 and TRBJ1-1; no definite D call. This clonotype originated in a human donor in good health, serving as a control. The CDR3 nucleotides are TGTGCCAGCAGACAATCCCCCGAGAGTAGCACTGAAGCTTTCTTT. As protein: CASRQSPESSTEAFF.